This entry lists 8 T cell receptor beta chains sequenced from one sample in a study of OX40 agonist ivuxolimab in advanced cancers. The assay was immunoSEQ multiplex PCR, and TCRdb's table has in-frame clones only and misses some. The sample contains tens of thousands of clones, about 90% of which appear only once. The input for sequencing was CD4+ or CD8+ T cells sorted from blood, taken in a trial of the OX40 agonist ivuxolimab. The receptors were gathered from an adult with an advanced solid tumor such as melanoma, head and neck, liver or kidney cancer.

CDR3 DNA: TGTGCCATCAGTGACACATTTTGGACAGCCCAGGGGTCACCCCTCCACTTT. Amino acid sequence: CAISDTFWTAQGSPLHF. V is TRBV10-3 and J is TRBJ1-6; TRBD1 might be the D (6 bases). CDR3 length: 17 amino acids. In germline, CDR1 is ENHRY, CDR2 SYGVKD. V was shortened by 3 bases and J by 10 bases, with 22 bases between the two germline ends.

The chain has TRBV4-3 and TRBJ1-1; D possibly corresponds to TRBD1 (5 bases). The V and J ends lost 4 bases and 5 bases respectively, with 11 bases between them. The CDR3 loop spans 13 amino acids. CDR1 LGHNA and CDR2 YSLEER come from the germline V gene. CDR3 nucleotides: TGCGCCAGCAGCCCCCAGGGAGGAACTGAAGCTTTCTTT. This gives the protein CASSPQGGTEAFF.

A word on this clone: A much larger clone is a single base away; this may be a read error. CDR3 sequence reads: CASSQDLGLAGAYTGELFF. In DNA, the CDR3 is TGTGCCAGCAGCCAAGATCTCGGACTAGCGGGAGCCTACACCGGGGAGCTGTTTTTT. This chain uses TRBV5-4 with TRBJ2-2; TRBD2 agrees at 13 bases. This CDR3 region has 19 residues. The germline gives CDR1 SGHNT, CDR2 YYREEE (reference sequence). The ends lost 4 bases at V and 3 bases at J; junction bases unmatched: 12.

V gene TRBV6-6 combines with J gene TRBJ2-4; the D call may be TRBD1 or TRBD2 (5 bases each). V was pared by 3 bases and J by 4 bases, with 13 bases between. Germline V gives CDR1 MNHNY, CDR2 SVGAGI (reference sequence). The CDR3 consists of 15 residues. CDR3 sequence reads: CASSYYVGEKNIQYF. The DNA of the CDR3 is TGTGCCAGCAGTTATTATGTGGGGGAAAAAAACATTCAGTACTTC.

The chain is built from TRBV28 and TRBJ1-3; D is perhaps TRBD1 (5 bases). The ends were cut back, 6 bases at V and 0 bases at J, with 15 bases in the middle. CDR1 and CDR2 from the germline V gene are MDHEN and SYDVKM. This CDR3 has 16 residues. The CDR3 region has the DNA TGTGCCAGCAGCCCAGGGCCTCTATTCTCTGGAAACACCATATATTTT. It translates to CASSPGPLFSGNTIYF.

This sequence joins TRBV19 and TRBJ1-1; D possibly corresponds to TRBD1 (5 bases). Germline V gene lookup returns CDR1 LNHDA and CDR2 SQIVND (reference sequence). The CDR3 has 13 amino acids. V was trimmed by 6 bases and J by 4 bases, leaving 12 bases between them. The CDR3 DNA sequence: TGTGCCAGTAGCGCAGGGAAACTCACTGAAGCTTTCTTT. Its protein product is CASSAGKLTEAFF.

The chain combines TRBV5-5 with TRBJ1-1; D gene uncertain. Trimming removed 0 bases from V and 1 base from J, with 10 bases in between. This CDR3 is 15 amino acids long. Germline lookup yields CDR1 SGHKS and CDR2 YYEKEE (reference sequence). CDR3 coding DNA: TGTGCCAGCAGCTTGGTGTACAAGCAGAACACTGAAGCTTTCTTT. Translated, it gives CASSLVYKQNTEAFF.

The chain joins TRBV6-5 to TRBJ1-1; no clear D. CDR1 and CDR2 from the germline V gene are MNHEY and SVGAGI. Trimming pared 2 bases from V and 7 bases from J, leaving 8 bases between. The CDR3 length is 12 residues. The CDR3 protein is CASSYRRFEAFF. CDR3 DNA: TGTGCCAGCAGTTACCGAAGATTTGAAGCTTTCTTT.